The sequence of this TCR beta chain was determined in a study of PD-L1 blockade in urothelial cancer. Study context: Prior chemotherapy in patients spanned 0 to 3 regimens.

Trimming shortened V by 0 bases and J by 7 bases, and 17 bases separated the two germline ends. The CDR3 covers 16 residues. Germline V gene lookup returns CDR1 MNHEY and CDR2 SVGAGI. The protocol was immunoSEQ multiplex PCR, while the TCRdb copy is restricted to in-frame clones and leaves out a portion. In the table there are fewer than 50,000 clones, about 90% of which are singletons. The time point is: peripheral blood 6 weeks after treatment start. Patients were living with locally advanced or metastatic urothelial carcinoma. Pretreatment and on-treatment blood mononuclear cell samples were taken, totaling between 1 and 8 time points per patient.

The chain recombines TRBV6-5 with TRBJ2-3; possible D gene TRBD2, 5 bases. The specimen comprised PBMCs, sampled around atezolizumab (anti-PD-L1) treatment. The TCR sequence derives from a man in his sixties or seventies with urothelial cancer. The CDR3 region is CASSYSRGRGLNTQYF. The CDR3 DNA is TGTGCCAGCAGTTACTCTCGAGGGAGAGGTTTGAATACGCAGTATTTT.